A selection of T cell receptor beta chains follows, all from one sample in a study of T cell responses to AZD1222 COVID-19 vaccine. Here immunoSEQ multiplex PCR was the method, and the copy in TCRdb shows in-frame clones only, minus some. The sample yields roughly 120,000 clones, roughly nine tenths seen once. The specimen was peripheral blood, collected on day 0 of AZD1222 vaccination. The origin of the receptors is an adult in good health. Each CDR3 is given with its conserved first and last residue. Fields, in order: CDR3 protein, CDR3 DNA, V gene, J gene, D gene, clone size. A D gene is named only where the DNA matches it firmly. Rows give clone size only sometimes, using once, few, many, or a class for an expanded clone.

CDR3 protein: CASSPKGTQIQNTEAFF
CDR3 DNA: TGTGCCAGCAGCCCTAAGGGGACCCAGATTCAGAACACTGAAGCTTTCTTT
V gene: TRBV7-8
J gene: TRBJ1-1
D gene: .
clone size: .

CDR3 protein: CASSDTDTQYF
CDR3 DNA: TGTGCCAGCAGCGACACAGATACGCAGTATTTT
V gene: TRBV9
J gene: TRBJ2-3
D gene: .
clone size: .

CDR3 protein: CASSIDGGPDSYGYTF
CDR3 DNA: TGTGCCAGTAGTATAGACGGGGGGCCCGATTCCTATGGCTACACCTTC
V gene: TRBV19
J gene: TRBJ1-2
D gene: .
clone size: .

CDR3 protein: CASSLVGQNYGYTF
CDR3 DNA: TGCGCCAGCAGCTTGGTCGGACAGAACTATGGCTACACCTTC
V gene: TRBV5-1
J gene: TRBJ1-2
D gene: .
clone size: .

CDR3 protein: CASSQGGMSNQPQHF
CDR3 DNA: TGTGCCAGCAGTCAAGGGGGGATGAGCAATCAGCCCCAGCATTTT
V gene: TRBV7-2
J gene: TRBJ1-5
D gene: .
clone size: .

CDR3 protein: CASSEQGADGELFF
CDR3 DNA: TGTGCCAGCAGTGAACAGGGGGCCGACGGGGAGCTGTTTTTT
V gene: TRBV6-4
J gene: TRBJ2-2
D gene: TRBD1
clone size: .

CDR3 protein: CASSTSGSPSNQPQHF
CDR3 DNA: TGTGCCAGCTCAACCAGTGGAAGCCCTAGCAATCAGCCCCAGCATTTT
V gene: TRBV18
J gene: TRBJ1-5
D gene: .
clone size: few

CDR3 protein: CASRSGTGAYGYTF
CDR3 DNA: TGTGCCAGCAGGTCCGGGACAGGGGCCTATGGCTACACCTTC
V gene: TRBV6-5
J gene: TRBJ1-2
D gene: TRBD1
clone size: .

CDR3 protein: CASSAIRDSFNEKLFF
CDR3 DNA: TGTGCCAGCTCAGCCATCCGGGACAGCTTTAATGAAAAACTGTTTTTT
V gene: TRBV18
J gene: TRBJ1-4
D gene: TRBD1
clone size: .

CDR3 protein: CASSPGQGPGYTF
CDR3 DNA: TGTGCCAGCAGCCCGGGACAGGGGCCCGGCTACACCTTC
V gene: TRBV7-3
J gene: TRBJ1-2
D gene: TRBD1
clone size: .

CDR3 protein: CASSFGREWDNNEQFF
CDR3 DNA: TGTGCCAGCAGTTTTGGTCGGGAGTGGGATAACAATGAGCAGTTCTTC
V gene: TRBV28
J gene: TRBJ2-1
D gene: .
clone size: .

CDR3 protein: CASSTSSGHNSPLHF
CDR3 DNA: TGTGCCAGCTCAACCTCGAGTGGGCATAATTCACCCCTCCACTTT
V gene: TRBV18
J gene: TRBJ1-6
D gene: .
clone size: .

CDR3 protein: CAISEGSYEQYF
CDR3 DNA: TGTGCCATCAGTGAGGGATCCTACGAGCAGTACTTC
V gene: TRBV10-3
J gene: TRBJ2-7
D gene: .
clone size: .

CDR3 protein: CAISDDRGLPNEQFF
CDR3 DNA: TGTGCCATCAGTGACGACAGGGGCCTCCCCAATGAGCAGTTCTTC
V gene: TRBV10-3
J gene: TRBJ2-1
D gene: TRBD1
clone size: .